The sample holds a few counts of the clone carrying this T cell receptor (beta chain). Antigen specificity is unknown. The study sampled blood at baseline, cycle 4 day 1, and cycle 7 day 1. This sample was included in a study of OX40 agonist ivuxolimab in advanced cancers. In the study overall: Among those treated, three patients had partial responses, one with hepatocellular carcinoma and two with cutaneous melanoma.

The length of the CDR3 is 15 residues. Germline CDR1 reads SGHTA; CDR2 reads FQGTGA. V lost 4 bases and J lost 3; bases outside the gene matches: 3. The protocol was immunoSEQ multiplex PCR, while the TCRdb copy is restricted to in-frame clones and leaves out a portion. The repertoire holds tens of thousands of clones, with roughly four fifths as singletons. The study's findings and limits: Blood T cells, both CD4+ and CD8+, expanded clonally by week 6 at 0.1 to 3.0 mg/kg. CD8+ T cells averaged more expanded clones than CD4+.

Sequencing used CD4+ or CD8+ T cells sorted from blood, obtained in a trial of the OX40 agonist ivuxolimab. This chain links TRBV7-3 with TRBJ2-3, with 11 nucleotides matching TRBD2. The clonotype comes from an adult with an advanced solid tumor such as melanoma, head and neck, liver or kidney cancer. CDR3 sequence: CASSSLAGGTDTQYF. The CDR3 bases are TGTGCCAGCAGCTCCCTAGCGGGAGGAACAGATACGCAGTATTTT.